One sample yielded the 24 T cell receptor beta chains listed below, sequenced in a study of T cell repertoires in cytomegalovirus infection. TCRdb called the reads again in MiXCR, with one record for every CDR3 protein. The table has 500,000 or so distinct CDR3 sequences, 16% seen once. Specimen: CD8+ T cells from PBMCs. These receptors all come from a human donor in good health (CMV status not recorded). Some clones in this sample may be carry-over from other donors' samples.

This clonotype was found many times. The genes are TRBV11-2 and TRBJ2-5, with D possibly being TRBD2 (6 bases). The length of the CDR3 is 17 residues. Germline V gives CDR1 SGHAT, CDR2 FQNNGV. V was shortened by 5 bases and J by 1 base, with 20 bases between the two germline ends. In DNA form, the CDR3 reads TGTGCCAGCAGCCATCTAGGGGTAGCGGAGGGCCAAGAGACCCAGTACTTC. This translates into CASSHLGVAEGQETQYF.

This chain uses TRBV5-6 with TRBJ2-7; 9 bases match TRBD2. Germline trimming cut 6 bases from V and 2 bases from J; bases unmatched to any gene: 15. Per germline, CDR1 SGHDT and CDR2 YYEEEE. This CDR3 is built from 17 residues. The CDR3: CASTHSVRVAGAYEQYF. The CDR3 coding sequence is TGTGCCAGCACCCACTCCGTTCGGGTAGCGGGAGCCTACGAGCAGTACTTC.

This clonotype appeared a few times. This sequence joins TRBV10-3 and TRBJ2-7, with unresolved D. V lost 0 bases to trimming and J lost 3 bases, with 12 bases between them. Germline CDR1 is ENHRY and CDR2 is SYGVKD. This CDR3 has 15 residues. The CDR3 loop is CAISESTQVLYEQYF. The CDR3 nucleotides are TGTGCCATCAGTGAGTCGACTCAGGTTCTCTACGAGCAGTACTTC.

The CDR3 sequence is CAWSVAMGTEAFF. The CDR3, as DNA: TGTGCCTGGAGTGTCGCGATGGGGACTGAAGCTTTCTTT. The chain employs TRBV30 and TRBJ1-1; D is undetermined. CDR1 GTSNPN and CDR2 SVGIG come from the germline V gene (reference sequence). This CDR3 is built from 13 residues. The V and J ends lost 0 bases and 5 bases respectively, with 10 bases between them. Together with reference TRBV30 and TRBJ1-1, the CDR3 gives the full variable domain: SQTIHQWPATLVQPVGSPLSLECTVEGTSNPNLYWYRQAAGRGLQLLFYSVGIGQISSEVPQNLSASRPQDRQFILSSKKLLLSDSGFYLCAWSVAMGTEAFFGQGTRLTVV.

This clonotype was counted many times. The chain combines TRBV27 with TRBJ1-1; the D is unclear. This CDR3 contains 13 residues. CDR1 and CDR2 from the germline V gene are MNHEY and SMNVEV (reference sequence). V was pared by 3 bases and J by 5 bases, with 10 bases between. CDR3 loop: CASSFSPKTEAFF. The DNA of the CDR3 is TGTGCCAGCAGTTTCTCCCCGAAAACTGAAGCTTTCTTT.

This clonotype showed up many times. V gene TRBV7-6 combines with J gene TRBJ2-7; 7 bases match TRBD1. This CDR3 is 14 amino acids long. Germline CDR1 SGHVS, CDR2 FNYEAQ. J gave up 2 bases and V 4 bases, and 5 bases lay outside the gene matches. The CDR3 DNA reads TGTGCCAGCAGCTCCTCAGGGGGTGCCTACGAGCAGTACTTC. Its translation is CASSSSGGAYEQYF.

In DNA, the CDR3 is TGTGCCAGCAGTAGGGGACAGGGCTATGAGCAGTTCTTC. Its translation is CASSRGQGYEQFF. V is TRBV27 and J is TRBJ2-1; 9 bases agree with TRBD1. V was pared by 5 bases and J by 8 bases, with 4 bases of the junction left unmatched. Looked up from germline, CDR1 is MNHEY and CDR2 is SMNVEV (reference sequence). The CDR3 has 13 amino acids.

The chain carries TRBV12-3 or TRBV12-4 and TRBJ1-2, with D perhaps matching TRBD1 (5 bases). The CDR3 is 17 residues long. Trimming cost V 4 bases and J 0 bases, with 18 bases left between them. CDR3 sequence: CASSSGPYRTTNYGYTF. The CDR3 DNA follows: TGTGCCAGCAGTTCGGGACCATACAGGACTACTAACTATGGCTACACCTTC.

At least ten counts were recorded for this clonotype. DNA for the CDR3: TGTGCCAGCAGCACAGGGGACTCCTACAATGAGCAGTTCTTC. It codes for CASSTGDSYNEQFF. The J gene is TRBJ2-1, the V gene TRBV7-9; TRBD1 aligns across 7 bases. Germline V gene data show CDR1 as SEHNR and CDR2 as FQNEAQ (reference sequence). The CDR3 covers 14 residues. V gave up 5 bases and J gave up 0 bases; unmatched junction bases: 1.

This clonotype was detected ten times or more. The chain couples TRBV19 to TRBJ2-4, with D uncertain. This CDR3 region has 14 residues. Deletions cut 6 bases from V and 3 bases from J, with 12 bases between. CDR1 and CDR2 (germline): LNHDA, SQIVND (reference sequence). For the CDR3, the DNA is TGTGCCAGTAGCCTTGGCCCGGGCAAAAACATTCAGTACTTC. This translates into CASSLGPGKNIQYF.

The rearrangement uses TRBV20-1 and TRBJ2-1; 13 bases agree with TRBD2. The germline V gene encodes CDR1 DFQATT and CDR2 SNEGSKA (reference sequence). The junction had 11 bases not matched to a gene; V was cut back by 4 bases and J by 8 bases. The CDR3 extends over 16 amino acids. CDR3 sequence reads: CSAILAGGPVIDEQFF. The CDR3 DNA sequence: TGCAGTGCTATACTAGCGGGAGGGCCTGTGATCGATGAGCAGTTCTTC.

CDR3: CASSQDPRQGTAGELFF. Here the CDR3 DNA reads TGTGCCAGCAGCCAAGATCCACGGCAGGGGACGGCCGGGGAGCTGTTTTTT. The chain carries TRBV14 and TRBJ2-2; possible D gene TRBD1, 6 bases. This CDR3 region has 17 residues. From germline, CDR1 is SGHDN and CDR2 FVKESK. V dropped 0 bases and J dropped 6 bases, with 17 bases sitting between them.

This clonotype was counted only a few times. The rearrangement links TRBV15 to TRBJ1-5; TRBD1 is a possible D gene (5 bases). The CDR3 covers 14 residues. The V end was cut by 5 bases, the J end by 1 base, with 9 bases between. CDR1 is LNHNV and CDR2 is YYDKDF in the germline V gene (reference sequence). CDR3 in DNA: TGTGCCACCAGCGAGACAGACAGCAATCAGCCCCAGCATTTT. Residues: CATSETDSNQPQHF. Full variable domain (missing parts from reference TRBV15 and TRBJ1-5): DAMVIQNPRYQVTQFGKPVTLSCSQTLNHNVMYWYQQKSSQAPKLLFHYYDKDFNNEADTPDNFQSRRPNTSFCFLDIRSPGLGDTAMYLCATSETDSNQPQHFGDGTRLSIL.

In its sample, this clonotype was seen many times. The genes are TRBV7-6 and TRBJ2-1, with D tentatively TRBD2 (6 bases). Trimming pared 5 bases from V and 8 bases from J, leaving 16 bases between. This CDR3 comprises 14 residues. Germline V lookup: CDR1 SGHVS, CDR2 FNYEAQ. CDR3 in amino acids: CASSRGTRQDEQFF. The DNA for the CDR3 is TGTGCCAGCAGCCGGGGGACGCGACAAGATGAGCAGTTCTTC.

This clonotype was observed a few times. V is TRBV29-1 and J is TRBJ2-1; 11 bases line up with TRBD2. Germline CDR1 SQVTM, CDR2 ANQGSEA. The length of the CDR3 is 13 residues. V shed 4 bases, J shed 4 bases, and the junction held 0 bases outside the gene matches. The CDR3 protein is CSVGLAGYNEQFF. In DNA form, the CDR3 reads TGCAGCGTTGGACTAGCGGGATACAATGAGCAGTTCTTC.

CDR3 region: CASSYGVSSGNTIYF. CDR3 sequence (DNA): TGTGCCAGCAGTTACGGTGTGAGCTCTGGAAACACCATATATTTT. The chain recombines TRBV6-8 with TRBJ1-3; D remains unclear. Looked up from germline, CDR1 is MNHGY and CDR2 is SAAAGT. CDR3 length: 15 amino acids. Trimming left V 2 bases short and J 0 bases short, with 8 bases between.

The chain joins TRBV7-3 to TRBJ1-1; D is possibly TRBD1 (6 bases). The CDR3 runs to 15 residues. Germline V gene data show CDR1 as SGHTA and CDR2 as FQGTGA. The ends were cut back, 0 bases at V and 6 bases at J, with 14 bases in the middle. In nucleotides, the CDR3 is TGTGCCAGCAGCTTAACGGGGGGCCTGCTCGCTGAAGCTTTCTTT. Encoded protein: CASSLTGGLLAEAFF. Combining the CDR3 with reference TRBV7-3 and TRBJ1-1 gives the whole variable domain GAGVSQTPSNKVTEKGKYVELRCDPISGHTALYWYRQSLGQGPEFLIYFQGTGAADDSGLPNDRFFAVRPEGSVSTLKIQRTERGDSAVYLCASSLTGGLLAEAFFGQGTRLTVV.

The chain combines TRBV10-3 with TRBJ1-1; 10 bases are a match to TRBD1. V dropped 3 bases and J dropped 5; count of bases not matched to a gene: 12. Germline lookup yields CDR1 ENHRY and CDR2 SYGVKD. The CDR3 covers 17 residues. The DNA of the CDR3 is TGTGCCATCAGTGACCCCGGGACAGGGGCCGGAAGGACTGAAGCTTTCTTT. It encodes CAISDPGTGAGRTEAFF.

There are a few counts of this clonotype. The rearrangement joins TRBV27 to TRBJ2-7; TRBD1 agrees at 12 bases. Trimming took 3 bases from V and 3 from J; bases not matched to a gene: 6. Germline V gene data show CDR1 as MNHEY and CDR2 as SMNVEV (reference sequence). This CDR3 spans 16 amino acids. The CDR3 nucleotides are TGTGCCAGCAGTTTCTCCGGGACAGGGGGCGTCTACGAGCAGTACTTC. As protein: CASSFSGTGGVYEQYF.

There are a few counts of this clonotype. The chain carries TRBV19 and TRBJ1-1; D may be TRBD1 (6 bases). Germline CDR1 is LNHDA and CDR2 is SQIVND (reference sequence). This CDR3 is built from 14 residues. With 5 bases removed from V and 4 bases from J, the gap between germline ends came to 14 bases. CDR3 amino acids: CASSGLGTLTEAFF. The CDR3 nucleotides read TGTGCCAGTAGTGGGTTGGGGACACTCACTGAAGCTTTCTTT.

This clonotype was detected many times. The chain uses TRBV7-8 and TRBJ2-7, with TRBD1 matching over 9 bases. Unmatched junction bases numbered 9, after V lost 6 bases and J lost 3 bases. Germline-derived CDR1 and CDR2 are SGHVS and FQNEAQ. CDR3 length: 15 amino acids. CDR3 in amino acids: CASRITGGSLYEQYF. As DNA, the CDR3 is TGTGCCAGCAGAATTACAGGGGGCTCACTCTACGAGCAGTACTTC.

This sequence joins TRBV27 and TRBJ1-1; perhaps TRBD1 as D (6 bases). This CDR3 contains 15 residues. Germline CDR1 reads MNHEY; CDR2 reads SMNVEV (reference sequence). The V end was cut by 8 bases, the J end by 8 bases, with 24 bases between. Written as DNA, the CDR3 is TGTGCCAGCGGCTCCAGACAGGCAACGAACTGGGAAGCTTTCTTT. Translated: CASGSRQATNWEAFF.

The CDR3 sequence is CASSLGVQSPLHF. In DNA, the CDR3 is TGTGCCAGCAGTTTGGGGGTGCAGTCACCCCTCCACTTT. The chain is built from TRBV27 and TRBJ1-6, with TRBD1 as a possible D gene (5 bases). Germline CDR1 is MNHEY and CDR2 is SMNVEV (reference sequence). V lost 3 bases and J lost 10, with 10 bases in between. CDR3 length: 13 amino acids.

This clonotype occurred many times. The chain is built from TRBV7-3 and TRBJ2-1; TRBD1 matches 7 bases. The length of the CDR3 is 17 residues. CDR1 and CDR2 (germline): SGHTA, FQGTGA. J lost 7 bases, V lost 1 base, and 13 bases had no gene match. The CDR3: CASSLIVNRGLFNEQFF. CDR3 nucleotide sequence: TGTGCCAGCAGCTTAATTGTCAACAGGGGTCTTTTTAATGAGCAGTTCTTC.